The TCR beta chain under discussion was sequenced for a study of T cell responses to AZD1222 COVID-19 vaccine. Deletions cut 0 bases from V and 0 bases from J, with 9 bases between. The CDR3 has 16 amino acids. The germline V gene encodes CDR1 LGHDT and CDR2 YNNKEL (reference sequence). TCRdb's table, derived via immunoSEQ multiplex PCR, lists solely in-frame clones and lacks some. The sample includes 210,000 or so clones, roughly 94% of them seen just once. Study-wide results and limits: Reportedly, nearly half the spike-specific TCRs target unmutated variant regions. The donor group comprised mostly white British people and more females; the analysis possibly underestimated clonal diversity.

Remarks on this clone: What it recognizes is unknown.

This sample comprised peripheral blood, obtained 28 days after the second dose of the MenACWY control vaccine. The sequence was obtained from an adult who received the MenACWY meningococcal vaccine as a control. The V gene is TRBV3-1 (or the pseudogene TRBV3-2), the J gene TRBJ1-3; D remains ambiguous. The CDR3 loop is CASSQDSPYSGNTIYF. Here the CDR3 DNA reads TGTGCCAGCAGCCAAGATTCGCCGTACTCTGGAAACACCATATATTTT.